Following are 28 T cell receptor beta chains from one sample sequenced in a study of response to subunit inactivated influenza vaccine. TCRdb called the RT-PCR reads again in MiXCR, with one record for every CDR3 protein. The table shows 450,000 to 600,000 distinct CDR3 sequences, with 6.5% to 8% occurring only once. Sequenced here: PBMCs from blood, sampled around 25 months after vaccination. These receptors all stem from a man aged 45 to 75 who received an inactivated influenza vaccine.

This rearrangement joins TRBV5-1 to TRBJ1-6; maybe TRBD1 (6 bases). Between the trimmed V and J ends, which lost 1 base and 6 bases, there was a span of 8 bases. The CDR3 has 14 residues. Germline assignment: CDR1 SGHRS and CDR2 YFSETQ. CDR3 coding DNA: TGCGCCAGCAGCTTGCGGGACATTAATTCACCCCTCCACTTT. Its translation: CASSLRDINSPLHF.

Many counts were recorded for this clonotype. The rearrangement links TRBV11-2 to TRBJ2-1; TRBD2 matches 12 bases. The CDR3 is made up of 14 amino acids. The junction had 10 bases not matched to a gene; V was cut back by 4 bases and J by 15 bases. Germline lookup yields CDR1 SGHAT and CDR2 FQNNGV. Here the CDR3 reads CASSSSSGGANGFF. The CDR3 DNA reads as TGTGCCAGCAGCTCCTCTAGCGGGGGGGCCAATGGGTTCTTC.

This clonotype was picked up many times. The CDR3 nucleotides read TGCGCCAGCAGCCAGTACAGGGATAGTAACTATGGCTACACCTTC. This sequence encodes CASSQYRDSNYGYTF. J is TRBJ1-2 and V is TRBV4-1; possible D gene TRBD1, 6 bases. CDR1 is MGHRA, CDR2 YSYEKL, per germline. Trimming took 3 bases from V and 1 from J, leaving 12 bases between them. The CDR3 contains 15 residues.

In this sample, this clonotype turned up many times. The chain combines TRBV28 with TRBJ2-7; D ambiguous. The CDR3 extends over 13 amino acids. Germline assignment: CDR1 MDHEN and CDR2 SYDVKM. The V end was cut by 8 bases, the J end by 3 bases, with 14 bases between. DNA of the CDR3: TGTGCCAGCTTAGGACCCGACGGCTACGAGCAGTACTTC. Amino acids: CASLGPDGYEQYF.

This clonotype was counted ten times or more. J is TRBJ2-3 and V is TRBV29-1; TRBD1 or TRBD2 may be the D gene (5 bases each). The CDR3 totals 16 residues. Germline CDR1 reads SQVTM; CDR2 reads ANQGSEA. Trimming took off 1 base at V and 4 bases at J, with 18 bases between the two ends. The CDR3: CSVEGRDEHVADTQYF. The CDR3 DNA reads TGCAGCGTTGAAGGCAGGGACGAGCATGTTGCAGATACGCAGTATTTT.

The CDR3 coding sequence is TGTGCCAGCAGTTCCAGAGGGCCGGCCCCTGGAGCTAACTATGGCTACACCTTC. Residues: CASSSRGPAPGANYGYTF. V is TRBV27 and J is TRBJ1-2, with D uncertain. Germline assignment: CDR1 MNHEY and CDR2 SMNVEV (reference sequence). The CDR3 spans 18 residues. V shed 4 bases and J shed 0 bases, with 21 bases lying between them.

The chain joins TRBV7-2 to TRBJ2-6; no clear D. CDR1 and CDR2 from the germline V gene are SGHTA and FQGNSA. V was trimmed by 0 bases and J by 0 bases, leaving 12 bases between them. The CDR3 length is 18 residues. In DNA form, the CDR3 reads TGTGCCAGCAGCTTAGCGGGTAGGGCTTCCTCTGGGGCCAACGTCCTGACTTTC. Protein: CASSLAGRASSGANVLTF.

The rearrangement links TRBV4-2 to TRBJ1-3; D is undetermined. The CDR3 has 15 residues. Germline-derived CDR1 and CDR2 are LGHNA and YNFKEQ. Trimming stripped 4 bases from V and 3 bases from J, with 13 bases between. The CDR3, as DNA: TGTGCCAGCAGCCCGAACCCGACTGTTGGAAACACCATATATTTT. Its translation: CASSPNPTVGNTIYF.

This clonotype has only a few counts. V gene TRBV11-2 combines with J gene TRBJ1-6; perhaps TRBD1 as D (6 bases). The CDR3 consists of 17 residues. The V and J ends lost 4 bases and 0 bases respectively, with 13 bases between them. From germline, CDR1 is SGHAT and CDR2 FQNNGV. Here the CDR3 DNA reads TGTGCCAGCAGCTCCCCGGGGGCCCGCTCCTATAATTCACCCCTCCACTTT. Amino acid sequence: CASSSPGARSYNSPLHF.

This sequence joins TRBV18 and TRBJ2-5; TRBD1 aligns across 9 bases. Germline-derived CDR1 and CDR2 are KGHSH and LQKENI. With V trimmed by 3 bases and J by 4 bases, 6 bases remained unmatched. This CDR3 is 15 amino acids long. CDR3 amino acids: CASSPSGTGPETQYF. CDR3 nucleotides: TGTGCCAGCTCACCCTCCGGGACAGGGCCAGAGACCCAGTACTTC.

The CDR3 reads CAWSVGLTYEQYF. The DNA of the CDR3 is TGTGCCTGGAGTGTCGGGTTAACCTACGAGCAGTACTTC. This chain connects TRBV30 to TRBJ2-7; D is undetermined. Germline loops: CDR1 GTSNPN, CDR2 SVGIG (reference sequence). V lost 0 bases, J lost 2 bases, and 8 bases lay in between. The CDR3 extends over 13 amino acids.

The table lists this clonotype with a few counts. The genes are TRBV11-1 and TRBJ2-7; 7 bases match TRBD1. This CDR3 is 15 amino acids long. Trimming removed 7 bases from V and 6 bases from J; junction bases left unmatched: 15. Germline V gene sequence: CDR1 SGHAT, CDR2 FQDESV (reference sequence). The DNA for the CDR3 is TGTGCCAGCACTCAAGGTACAGGGGTCCAGGGCGAGCAGTACTTC. This encodes CASTQGTGVQGEQYF.

This clonotype was seen only a few times. The chain has TRBV5-1 and TRBJ2-3, with TRBD2 matching 13 bases. Germline CDR1 and CDR2: SGHRS and YFSETQ. Germline trimming cut 4 bases from V and 8 bases from J; bases unmatched to any gene: 13. The CDR3 runs to 17 residues. The CDR3 bases are TGCGCCAGCAGCACGCACCGGACTAGCGGGAGTTTTGTTACGCAGTATTTT. It translates to CASSTHRTSGSFVTQYF.

This clonotype was picked up many times. The V and J genes are TRBV5-1 and TRBJ2-2; TRBD2 agrees at 11 bases. CDR1 SGHRS and CDR2 YFSETQ come from the germline V gene. The CDR3 is 15 amino acids. The V and J ends lost 4 bases and 8 bases, in that order; junction bases with no gene match: 7. The chain's CDR3 is CASSPRTSGQGELFF. The CDR3 DNA is TGCGCCAGCAGCCCCAGGACTAGCGGGCAAGGGGAGCTGTTTTTT.

V is TRBV5-1 and J is TRBJ1-1; the D gene is possibly TRBD1 (6 bases). The germline CDR1 and CDR2 sequences are SGHRS and YFSETQ. There are 14 residues in the CDR3. The germline V and J ends were trimmed by 4 bases and 6 bases, with 16 bases remaining between them. The chain's CDR3 is CASSTGTAYPEAFF. The CDR3, as DNA: TGCGCCAGCAGCACAGGGACGGCGTATCCTGAAGCTTTCTTT.

This clonotype was picked up a small number of times. The chain has TRBV20-1 and TRBJ2-5; 10 bases are shared with TRBD2. This CDR3 contains 13 residues. V trimming: 7 bases; J trimming: 2 bases; junction bases outside the gene matches: 4. Germline CDR1 reads DFQATT; CDR2 reads SNEGSKA (reference sequence). In nucleotides, the CDR3 is TGCAGTGGGGCTAGCGGGGGACAAGAGACCCAGTACTTC. Protein: CSGASGGQETQYF.

The chain recombines TRBV29-1 with TRBJ2-7, with TRBD1 as a possible D gene (7 bases). CDR3 size: 15 residues. The germline V gene has CDR1 SQVTM and CDR2 ANQGSEA. The V and J ends lost 5 bases and 2 bases respectively, with 19 bases between them. The CDR3 nucleotides read TGCAGCGTTTATAGTATATTCAGGGGGGCCTACGAGCAGTACTTC. Amino acid sequence: CSVYSIFRGAYEQYF.

The CDR3 region has the DNA TGTGCCAGCAGCTCCCGGGCCTCAGATACGCAGTATTTT. Translated: CASSSRASDTQYF. The rearrangement links TRBV12-3 or TRBV12-4 to TRBJ2-3, with D unresolved. With 6 bases removed from V and 4 bases from J, the gap between germline ends came to 11 bases. The CDR3 has 13 amino acids.

In this sample, this clonotype turned up many times. V and J are TRBV7-9 and TRBJ2-1, with TRBD2 matching over 8 bases. Germline V lookup: CDR1 SEHNR, CDR2 FQNEAQ (reference sequence). The CDR3 length is 16 residues. The junction had 4 bases not matched to a gene; V was cut back by 1 base and J by 2 bases. CDR3 nucleotides: TGTGCCAGCAGCTTAGACGCGGGGGGTACCTACAATGAGCAGTTCTTC. It translates to CASSLDAGGTYNEQFF.

The chain carries TRBV5-1 and TRBJ2-7; D ambiguous. The V gene's germline CDR1 is SGHRS and CDR2 YFSETQ. There are 14 residues in the CDR3. V was shortened by 0 bases and J by 2 bases, with 9 bases between the two germline ends. This CDR3 reads CASSLVTAAYEQYF. In DNA, the CDR3 is TGCGCCAGCAGCTTGGTTACAGCCGCCTACGAGCAGTACTTC.

The gene calls are TRBV30 and TRBJ1-4; the D is unclear. From germline, CDR1 is GTSNPN and CDR2 SVGIG (reference sequence). There are 11 residues in the CDR3. Trimming took off 0 bases at V and 7 bases at J, with 3 bases between the two ends. The CDR3 DNA reads TGTGCCTGGAGTGTAGGTGAAAAACTGTTTTTT. Translation: CAWSVGEKLFF.

The chain carries TRBV19 and TRBJ2-7; D possibly matches TRBD1 or TRBD2 (6 bases each). V dropped 3 bases and J dropped 1 base, with 19 bases sitting between them. Looked up from germline, CDR1 is LNHDA and CDR2 is SQIVND (reference sequence). CDR3 length equals 17 residues. CDR3 sequence reads: CASSITSAGDFSYEQYF. CDR3 bases: TGTGCCAGTAGTATTACATCCGCAGGGGACTTTTCCTACGAGCAGTACTTC.

In its sample, this clonotype was seen many times. The gene calls are TRBV29-1 and TRBJ2-3; possibly TRBD1 or TRBD2 for D (5 bases each). V lost 4 bases to trimming and J lost 1 base, with 9 bases between them. Germline loops: CDR1 SQVTM, CDR2 ANQGSEA. The CDR3 covers 13 residues. CDR3 sequence reads: CSVGWGRTDTQYF. The CDR3 nucleotides are TGCAGCGTTGGGTGGGGACGCACAGATACGCAGTATTTT.

This chain uses TRBV5-6 with TRBJ2-5; 9 positions match TRBD2. This CDR3 contains 16 residues. CDR1 is SGHDT and CDR2 is YYEEEE in the germline V gene. J lost 0 bases, V lost 4 bases, and 7 bases had no gene match. The CDR3 DNA is TGTGCCAGCAGCGACGATCTAGCGGGGTACCAAGAGACCCAGTACTTC. It codes for CASSDDLAGYQETQYF.

This clonotype was detected only a few times. This sequence joins TRBV28 and TRBJ2-1; TRBD2 might be the D (5 bases). Trimming took off 3 bases at V and 5 bases at J, with 8 bases between the two ends. This CDR3 is 13 amino acids long. Germline V gene sequence: CDR1 MDHEN, CDR2 SYDVKM. Here the CDR3 reads CASSFLTNNEQFF. CDR3 nucleotides: TGTGCCAGCAGTTTCTTGACTAACAATGAGCAGTTCTTC.

This clonotype was detected a few times. V and J are TRBV6-6 and TRBJ1-1; no firm D call. The CDR3 is 11 residues long. Trimming cost V 2 bases and J 4 bases, with 2 bases left between them. Germline CDR1 reads MNHNY; CDR2 reads SVGAGI (reference sequence). CDR3 loop: CASSYRTEAFF. In nucleotides, the CDR3 is TGTGCCAGCAGTTACCGCACTGAAGCTTTCTTT.

This clonotype turned up a few times. The V call is TRBV27, the J call TRBJ2-1; tentative D call: TRBD2 (6 bases). Germline V gene sequence: CDR1 MNHEY, CDR2 SMNVEV (reference sequence). Deletions cut 3 bases from V and 4 bases from J, with 19 bases between. The CDR3 extends over 17 amino acids. The CDR3 here is CASSFGLAVGGYNEQFF. The CDR3 DNA follows: TGTGCCAGCAGTTTCGGTCTAGCAGTGGGGGGATACAATGAGCAGTTCTTC.

The rearrangement links TRBV28 to TRBJ2-5; D is undetermined. CDR3 length equals 15 residues. In germline, CDR1 is MDHEN, CDR2 SYDVKM. Deletions cut 4 bases from V and 2 bases from J, with 14 bases between. CDR3 amino acids: CASSSPGRLQETQYF. The CDR3 DNA reads as TGTGCCAGCAGTTCCCCTGGACGGTTACAAGAGACCCAGTACTTC.